This TCR beta chain was observed in a study of blood T cell repertoires in COVID-19. Turning to the study itself: Donors in the United States, Italy and Spain gave samples during acute or convalescent COVID-19. The analysed material was cDNA or gDNA that came from T cells, B-cell-depleted T cells, or PBMCs.

How the authors handled the data: It was from reference gene primer amplification that nucleated cell counts were estimated. Some clones are missing from TCRdb's copy, which holds only in-frame ones; the method was immunoSEQ multiplex PCR. That table gives V, J and clone size, and the DNA gave D and trimming. The sample has around 300,000 clones, approximately 85% seen once. Germline values: CDR1 KGHDR, CDR2 SFDVKD. V shed 6 bases and J 1 base; nucleotides not matched to a gene: 4. This CDR3 contains 14 residues. The chain is built from TRBV24-1 and TRBJ2-7, with 8 positions matching TRBD1. This TCR derives from a human donor in a cohort sampled during active COVID-19. The specimen sequenced was peripheral blood. CDR3 residues: CATSQGADSYEQYF. CDR3 bases: TGTGCCACCAGTCAGGGGGCGGATTCCTACGAGCAGTACTTC.